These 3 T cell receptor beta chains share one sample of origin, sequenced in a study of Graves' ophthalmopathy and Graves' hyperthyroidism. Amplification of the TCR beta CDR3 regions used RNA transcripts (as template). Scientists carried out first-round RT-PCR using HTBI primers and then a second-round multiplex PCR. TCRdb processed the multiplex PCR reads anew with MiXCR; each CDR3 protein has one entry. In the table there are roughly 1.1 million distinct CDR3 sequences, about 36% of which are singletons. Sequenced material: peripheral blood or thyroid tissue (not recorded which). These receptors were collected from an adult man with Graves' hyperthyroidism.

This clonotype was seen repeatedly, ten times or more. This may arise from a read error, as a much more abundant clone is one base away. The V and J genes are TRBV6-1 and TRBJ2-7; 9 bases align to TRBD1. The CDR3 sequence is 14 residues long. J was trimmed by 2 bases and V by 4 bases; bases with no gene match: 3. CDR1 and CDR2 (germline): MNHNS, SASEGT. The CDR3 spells CASSGGTGTYEQYF. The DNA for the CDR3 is TGTGCCAGCAGTGGAGGGACAGGGACCTACGAGCAGTACTTC.

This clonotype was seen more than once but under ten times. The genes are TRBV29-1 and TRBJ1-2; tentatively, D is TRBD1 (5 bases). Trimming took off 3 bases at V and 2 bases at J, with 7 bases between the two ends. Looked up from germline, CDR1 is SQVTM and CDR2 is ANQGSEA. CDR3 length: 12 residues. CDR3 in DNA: TGCAGCGTTGAGTGGGGCAACTATGGCTACACCTTC. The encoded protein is CSVEWGNYGYTF. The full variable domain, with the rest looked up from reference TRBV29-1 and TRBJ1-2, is SAVISQKPSRDICQRGTSLTIQCQVDSQVTMMFWYRQQPGQSLTLIATANQGSEATYESGFVIDKFPISRPNLTFSTLTVSNMSPEDSSIYLCSVEWGNYGYTFGSGTRLTVV.

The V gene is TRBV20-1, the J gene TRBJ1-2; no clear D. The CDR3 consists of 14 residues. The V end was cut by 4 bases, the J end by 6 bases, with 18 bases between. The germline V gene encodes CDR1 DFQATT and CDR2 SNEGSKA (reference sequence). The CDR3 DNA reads TGCAGTGCTAAGCCCCCGGGAGGACCCCATGGCTACACCTTC. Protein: CSAKPPGGPHGYTF.